Shown below are 24 T cell receptor beta chains from a single sample sequenced in a study of cytomegalovirus exposure and HLA in healthy donors. Assay used: immunoSEQ multiplex PCR; TCRdb lists only in-frame clones, some missing. There are about 240,000 clones in the sample; around 87% occur only once, and 1% to 1.5% lies in the top ten. The sequenced sample consisted of PBMCs. Source of these receptors: a woman in her 30s in good health and CMV-seropositive.

The J gene is TRBJ1-5, the V gene TRBV28; 8 bases match TRBD1. Trimming cost V 6 bases and J 5 bases; bases outside gene matches: 9. The CDR3 runs 15 residues. Germline V gene sequence: CDR1 MDHEN, CDR2 SYDVKM. The CDR3 sequence: CASRRGTGFDQPQHF. The CDR3, as DNA: TGTGCCAGCAGACGGGGGACAGGCTTTGATCAGCCCCAGCATTTT.

CDR3 in amino acids: CASNKPTGLTEAFF. The CDR3 nucleotides read TGTGCCAGCAATAAACCAACAGGGTTGACTGAAGCTTTCTTT. V and J are TRBV21-1 and TRBJ1-1; the D call in the table, TRBD1, was not verified against the DNA. TRBV21-1 is a pseudogene locus. CDR3 size: 14 residues.

V is TRBV5-1 and J is TRBJ2-7; maybe TRBD2 (5 bases). V lost 5 bases and J 2 bases, leaving 14 bases between the germline ends. The germline CDR1 and CDR2 sequences are SGHRS and YFSETQ. CDR3 length: 14 amino acids. The CDR3 nucleotides are TGCGCCAGCAGTGAGGGTGCCTATACCTACGAGCAGTACTTC. Translating gives CASSEGAYTYEQYF.

This clone has a handful of counts. The chain combines TRBV5-1 with TRBJ1-2, with D tentatively TRBD1 (5 bases). V dropped 4 bases and J dropped 0 bases, with 13 bases sitting between them. CDR3 size: 15 residues. CDR1 and CDR2 (germline): SGHRS, YFSETQ. CDR3 loop: CASSRGEFSNYGYTF. The DNA for the CDR3 is TGCGCCAGCAGCCGGGGGGAGTTCTCTAACTATGGCTACACCTTC.

The chain has TRBV27 and TRBJ2-2; D call uncertain. The CDR3 totals 13 residues. Trimming removed 0 bases from V and 10 bases from J, with 9 bases in between. Looked up from germline, CDR1 is MNHEY and CDR2 is SMNVEV (reference sequence). CDR3 loop: CASSLSRALELFF. The DNA of the CDR3 is TGTGCCAGCAGTTTATCCCGAGCCTTGGAGCTGTTTTTT.

This clone was recorded once. The chain couples TRBV11-2 to TRBJ2-7; possibly TRBD1 for D (6 bases). CDR1 and CDR2 (germline): SGHAT, FQNNGV. The CDR3 sequence is 12 residues long. V was cut by 5 bases and J by 4 bases, with 9 bases left in between. For the CDR3, the DNA is TGTGCCAGCAGCCAGGGGAGTTACGAGCAGTACTTC. Protein sequence: CASSQGSYEQYF.

This clone was seen only a few times. V is TRBV7-2 and J is TRBJ2-4, with TRBD2 matching over 10 bases. Germline V gene lookup returns CDR1 SGHTA and CDR2 FQGNSA. V shed 5 bases, J shed 8 bases, and the junction held 6 bases outside the gene matches. The CDR3 has 14 amino acids. The CDR3 is CASSPGTSVHIQYF. The CDR3 nucleotides read TGTGCCAGCAGCCCCGGGACTAGCGTTCACATTCAGTACTTC. The full variable domain, its missing parts supplied by reference TRBV7-2 and TRBJ2-4, is GAGVSQSPSNKVTEKGKDVELRCDPISGHTALYWYRQSLGQGLEFLIYFQGNSAPDKSGLPSDRFSAERTGGSVSTLTIQRTQQEDSAVYLCASSPGTSVHIQYFGAGTRLSVL.

The CDR3 DNA sequence: TGTGCCACCATCGCTGGGGCAGGGGGCAACGAGCAGTACTTC. Translated: CATIAGAGGNEQYF. The chain employs TRBV28 and TRBJ2-7; 8 positions agree with TRBD1. Trimming removed 10 bases from V and 5 bases from J; junction bases left unmatched: 13. Germline V gives CDR1 MDHEN, CDR2 SYDVKM. This CDR3 has 14 residues.

The chain has TRBV11-2 and TRBJ2-1, with TRBD2 matching over 9 bases. Germline trimming cut 1 base from V and 7 bases from J; bases unmatched to any gene: 5. This CDR3 contains 15 residues. Per the germline V gene, CDR1 is SGHAT and CDR2 is FQNNGV. CDR3 loop: CASSLGSGRWNEQFF. CDR3 in DNA: TGTGCCAGCAGCTTAGGGAGCGGGAGGTGGAATGAGCAGTTCTTC.

The chain carries TRBV27 and TRBJ2-1; 14 bases are shared with TRBD2. Per germline, CDR1 MNHEY and CDR2 SMNVEV (reference sequence). The V segment lost 2 bases and the J segment 8 bases; nucleotides outside the gene matches: 5. This CDR3 has 16 amino acids. The CDR3, as DNA: TGTGCCAGCAGTTTACCGGGACTAGCGGGAGTCGATGAGCAGTTCTTC. This translates into CASSLPGLAGVDEQFF.

The genes are TRBV7-2 and TRBJ2-3; TRBD2 matches 7 bases. CDR3 length: 16 residues. V shed 5 bases, J shed 0 bases, and the junction held 8 bases outside the gene matches. CDR1 SGHTA and CDR2 FQGNSA come from the germline V gene. The CDR3 loop is CASSPRLAGSTDTQYF. The CDR3 nucleotides read TGTGCCAGCAGCCCCCGACTAGCTGGGAGCACAGATACGCAGTATTTT.

The rearrangement uses TRBV25-1 and TRBJ2-1, with D possibly being TRBD2 (5 bases). V was shortened by 2 bases and J by 0 bases, with 11 bases between the two germline ends. The CDR3 runs to 16 residues. The germline gives CDR1 MGHDK, CDR2 SYGVNS. This chain's CDR3 is CASSEAGFSSYNEQFF. The CDR3 DNA follows: TGTGCCAGCAGTGAAGCGGGCTTCAGCTCCTACAATGAGCAGTTCTTC.

In this sample, this clone turned up a few times. V gene TRBV20-1 combines with J gene TRBJ1-3; unclear D gene. There are 11 residues in the CDR3. Looked up from germline, CDR1 is DFQATT and CDR2 is SNEGSKA (reference sequence). V gave up 0 bases and J gave up 11 bases, with 8 bases separating them. Here the CDR3 DNA reads TGCAGTGCTAGAGATGCAGAGGCCATATATTTT. Its translation: CSARDAEAIYF.

The rearrangement links TRBV27 to TRBJ2-1; 9 bases fit TRBD2. CDR1 MNHEY and CDR2 SMNVEV come from the germline V gene (reference sequence). The V and J ends lost 3 bases and 6 bases, in that order; junction bases with no gene match: 0. The CDR3 has 13 amino acids. DNA of the CDR3: TGTGCCAGCAGTTTTAGCGGGAGCAATGAGCAGTTCTTC. Its protein is CASSFSGSNEQFF.

The rearrangement links TRBV19 to TRBJ2-4, with 11 bases lining up with TRBD2. V trimming: 4 bases; J trimming: 3 bases; junction bases outside the gene matches: 8. Germline loops: CDR1 LNHDA, CDR2 SQIVND (reference sequence). The CDR3 loop spans 17 amino acids. The CDR3: CASSNSGRAVGKNIQYF. The CDR3 bases are TGTGCCAGTAGTAATAGCGGGAGGGCCGTGGGCAAAAACATTCAGTACTTC.

This clone was detected once. The gene calls are TRBV11-3 and TRBJ1-2; D is undetermined. The CDR3 totals 13 residues. V gave up 3 bases and J gave up 8 bases, with 13 bases separating them. From germline, CDR1 is SGHNT and CDR2 YENEEA. CDR3 sequence reads: CASSFRRQHGYTF. CDR3 DNA sequence: TGTGCCAGCAGCTTCCGGCGGCAGCACGGCTACACCTTC.

The chain joins TRBV6-1 to TRBJ1-3; D remains unclear. V gave up 6 bases and J gave up 0 bases, with 12 bases separating them. The germline CDR1 and CDR2 sequences are MNHNS and SASEGT. This CDR3 contains 15 residues. CDR3 nucleotides: TGTGCCAGCAGCACACAGATATTCTCTGGAAACACCATATATTTT. Its translation is CASSTQIFSGNTIYF.

This clone was counted a single time. The CDR3 nucleotides are TGTGCCAGCAGCTTAAATGGGGAGGGGGTCCAAGAGACCCAGTACTTC. Translated, it gives CASSLNGEGVQETQYF. The chain employs TRBV7-3 and TRBJ2-5, with D tentatively TRBD2 (7 bases). Germline CDR1 SGHTA, CDR2 FQGTGA. Trimming removed 1 base from V and 1 base from J, with 13 bases in between. The CDR3 has 16 residues.

This clone was seen a handful of times. The genes are TRBV19 and TRBJ1-2; D unresolved. V lost 9 bases to trimming and J lost 0 bases, with 14 bases between them. Germline V gene lookup returns CDR1 LNHDA and CDR2 SQIVND (reference sequence). The CDR3 totals 14 residues. CDR3 protein: CASKLRLPNYGYTF. Written as DNA, the CDR3 is TGTGCCAGCAAACTTCGCTTGCCTAACTATGGCTACACCTTC.

This chain links TRBV6-6 with TRBJ2-3; maybe TRBD2 (6 bases). Trimming removed 2 bases from V and 1 base from J, with 13 bases in between. The V gene's germline CDR1 is MNHNY and CDR2 SVGAGI (reference sequence). CDR3 length equals 16 residues. Here the CDR3 reads CASSYGAGLRTDTQYF. CDR3 bases: TGTGCCAGCAGTTACGGGGCGGGGTTGCGCACAGATACGCAGTATTTT.

This chain uses TRBV6-5 with TRBJ2-6, with TRBD1 identical over 10 bases. V gave up 4 bases and J gave up 5 bases; unmatched junction bases: 5. The CDR3 sequence is 16 residues long. In germline, CDR1 is MNHEY, CDR2 SVGAGI. The CDR3 DNA is TGTGCCAGCAGTTCGACAGGGGGCCTTAGGGCCAACGTCCTGACTTTC. It is translated as CASSSTGGLRANVLTF.

This clone was found once. V usage is TRBV11-3 and J usage is TRBJ2-3; possible D gene TRBD2, 5 bases. CDR3 length equals 16 residues. V gave up 4 bases and J gave up 0 bases, with 14 bases separating them. The germline gives CDR1 SGHNT, CDR2 YENEEA. CDR3 residues: CASSSRKEASTDTQYF. The CDR3 nucleotides are TGTGCCAGCAGCTCGAGAAAGGAGGCTAGCACAGATACGCAGTATTTT.

The genes are TRBV10-3 and TRBJ2-5; TRBD2 matches at 12 bases. CDR1 ENHRY and CDR2 SYGVKD come from the germline V gene. J was trimmed by 3 bases and V by 0 bases; bases with no gene match: 2. The CDR3 spans 16 residues. CDR3 amino acids: CAISESRLAGEETQYF. CDR3 nucleotides: TGTGCCATCAGTGAGTCGCGACTAGCGGGAGAAGAGACCCAGTACTTC.

J is TRBJ1-1 and V is TRBV28, with 9 positions matching TRBD1. Trimming took 8 bases from V and 5 from J; bases not matched to a gene: 12. Germline CDR1 is MDHEN and CDR2 is SYDVKM. This CDR3 contains 15 residues. The CDR3, as DNA: TGTGCCAGCGATCAACAGGGGGCTCCGCGTACTGAAGCTTTCTTT. Amino acid sequence: CASDQQGAPRTEAFF.